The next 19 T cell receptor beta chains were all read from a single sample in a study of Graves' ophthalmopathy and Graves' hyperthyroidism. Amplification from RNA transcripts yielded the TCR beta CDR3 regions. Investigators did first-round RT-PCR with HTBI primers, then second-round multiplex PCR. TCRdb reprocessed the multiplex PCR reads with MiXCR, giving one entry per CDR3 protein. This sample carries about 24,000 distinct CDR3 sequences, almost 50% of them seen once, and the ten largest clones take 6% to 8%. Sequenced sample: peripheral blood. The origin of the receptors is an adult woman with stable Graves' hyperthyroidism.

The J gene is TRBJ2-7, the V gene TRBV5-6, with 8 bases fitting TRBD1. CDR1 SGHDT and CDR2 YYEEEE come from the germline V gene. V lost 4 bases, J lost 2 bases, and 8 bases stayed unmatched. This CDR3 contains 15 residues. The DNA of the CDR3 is TGTGCCAGCAGCATTTTTGGACAGGGAACCTACGAGCAGTACTTC. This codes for CASSIFGQGTYEQYF.

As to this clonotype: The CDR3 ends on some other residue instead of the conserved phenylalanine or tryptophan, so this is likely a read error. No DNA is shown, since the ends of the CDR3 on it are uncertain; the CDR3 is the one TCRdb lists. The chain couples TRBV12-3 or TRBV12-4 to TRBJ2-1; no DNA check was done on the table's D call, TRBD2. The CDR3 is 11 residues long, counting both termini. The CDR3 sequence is CASSSVGLAGV.

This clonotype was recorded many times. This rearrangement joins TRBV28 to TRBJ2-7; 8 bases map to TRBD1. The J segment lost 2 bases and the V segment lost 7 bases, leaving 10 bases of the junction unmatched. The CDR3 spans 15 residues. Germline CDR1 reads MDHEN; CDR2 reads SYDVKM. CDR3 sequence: CASNIRGLSAYEQYF. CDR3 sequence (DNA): TGTGCCAGCAACATCAGGGGGCTGTCTGCCTACGAGCAGTACTTC.

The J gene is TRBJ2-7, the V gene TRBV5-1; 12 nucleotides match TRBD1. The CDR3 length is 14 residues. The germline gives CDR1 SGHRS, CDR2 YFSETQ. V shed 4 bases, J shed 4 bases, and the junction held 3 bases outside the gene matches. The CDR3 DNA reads TGCGCCAGCAGCGGGACAGGGGGCGATTACGAGCAGTACTTC. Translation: CASSGTGGDYEQYF.

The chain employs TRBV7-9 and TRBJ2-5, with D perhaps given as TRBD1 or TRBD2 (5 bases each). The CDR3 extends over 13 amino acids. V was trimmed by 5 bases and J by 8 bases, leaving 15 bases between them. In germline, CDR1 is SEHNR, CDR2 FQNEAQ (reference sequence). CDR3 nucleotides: TGTGCCAGCAGCCCCAGGGCGGGTGGAACCCAGTACTTC. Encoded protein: CASSPRAGGTQYF.

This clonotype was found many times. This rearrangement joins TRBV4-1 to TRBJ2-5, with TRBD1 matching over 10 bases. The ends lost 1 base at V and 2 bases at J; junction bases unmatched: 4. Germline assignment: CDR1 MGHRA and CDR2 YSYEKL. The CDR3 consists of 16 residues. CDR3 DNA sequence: TGCGCCAGCAGCCAAGCTGACAGGGGGCTTCAAGAGACCCAGTACTTC. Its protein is CASSQADRGLQETQYF.

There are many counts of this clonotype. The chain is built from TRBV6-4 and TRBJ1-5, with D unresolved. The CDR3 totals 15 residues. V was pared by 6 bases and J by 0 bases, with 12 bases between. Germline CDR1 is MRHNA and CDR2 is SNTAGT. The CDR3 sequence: CASRKTRDSNQPQHF. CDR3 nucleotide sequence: TGTGCCAGCAGAAAGACACGGGATAGCAATCAGCCCCAGCATTTT.

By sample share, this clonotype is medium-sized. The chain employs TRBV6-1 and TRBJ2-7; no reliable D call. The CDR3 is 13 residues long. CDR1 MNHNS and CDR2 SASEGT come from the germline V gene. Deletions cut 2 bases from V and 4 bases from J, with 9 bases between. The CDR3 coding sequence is TGTGCCAGCAGTGAACGTAACGCGTACGAGCAGTACTTC. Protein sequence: CASSERNAYEQYF.

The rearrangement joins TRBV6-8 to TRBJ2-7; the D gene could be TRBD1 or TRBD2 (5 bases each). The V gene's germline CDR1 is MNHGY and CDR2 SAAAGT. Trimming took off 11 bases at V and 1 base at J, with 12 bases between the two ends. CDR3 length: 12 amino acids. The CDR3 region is CAHGTSSYEQYF. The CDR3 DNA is TGTGCCCACGGGACCTCGTCCTACGAGCAGTACTTC.

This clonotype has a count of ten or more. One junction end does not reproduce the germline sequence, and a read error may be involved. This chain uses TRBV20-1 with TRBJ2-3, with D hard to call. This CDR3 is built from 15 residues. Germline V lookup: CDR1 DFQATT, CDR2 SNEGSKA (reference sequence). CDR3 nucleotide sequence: TGCAGTGCCTACTCAGAACAGCCGTTGGCAGATACGCGGTATTTT. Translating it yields CSAYSEQPLADTRYF.

CDR3 nucleotides: TGTGCCATCGGCGGTGGGGTAGATACGCAGTATTTT. Encoded protein: CAIGGGVDTQYF. The J gene is TRBJ2-3, the V gene TRBV10-3, with unresolved D. CDR1 is ENHRY, CDR2 SYGVKD, per germline. The V end lost 8 bases, the J end lost 5 bases, and 11 bases lay between the germline ends. The CDR3 is 12 amino acids.

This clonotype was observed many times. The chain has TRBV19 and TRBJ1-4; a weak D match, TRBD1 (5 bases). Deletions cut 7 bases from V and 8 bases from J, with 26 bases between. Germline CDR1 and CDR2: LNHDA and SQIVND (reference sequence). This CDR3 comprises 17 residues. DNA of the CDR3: TGTGCCAGTACCCCCCCCCAAGGGGCGAGGGGATCCGAAAAACTGTTTTTT. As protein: CASTPPQGARGSEKLFF.

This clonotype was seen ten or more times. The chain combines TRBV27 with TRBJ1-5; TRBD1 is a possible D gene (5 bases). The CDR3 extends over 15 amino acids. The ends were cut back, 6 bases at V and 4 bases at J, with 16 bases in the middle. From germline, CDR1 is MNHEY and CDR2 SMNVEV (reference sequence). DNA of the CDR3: TGTGCCAGCAGGCCCCGAAGCCAGGGTAATCAGCCCCAGCATTTT. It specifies CASRPRSQGNQPQHF.

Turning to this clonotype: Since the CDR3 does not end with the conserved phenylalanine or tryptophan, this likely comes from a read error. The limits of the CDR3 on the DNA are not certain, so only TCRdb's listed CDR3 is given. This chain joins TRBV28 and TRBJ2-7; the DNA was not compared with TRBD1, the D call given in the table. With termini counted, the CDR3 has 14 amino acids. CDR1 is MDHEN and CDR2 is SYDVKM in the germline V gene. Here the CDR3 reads CASTETGGSYERYL.

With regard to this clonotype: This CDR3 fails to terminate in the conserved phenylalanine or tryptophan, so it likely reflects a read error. The CDR3 protein is CASSLRVLAGPPDTQYS. The CDR3 nucleotides are TGTGCCAGCAGTCTGAGGGTACTAGCGGGTCCCCCAGATACGCAGTATTCT. The chain carries TRBV28 and TRBJ2-3, with TRBD2 matching over 9 bases. Trimming took 5 bases from V and 4 from J; bases not matched to a gene: 13. Germline CDR1 is MDHEN and CDR2 is SYDVKM. The CDR3 is 17 amino acids.

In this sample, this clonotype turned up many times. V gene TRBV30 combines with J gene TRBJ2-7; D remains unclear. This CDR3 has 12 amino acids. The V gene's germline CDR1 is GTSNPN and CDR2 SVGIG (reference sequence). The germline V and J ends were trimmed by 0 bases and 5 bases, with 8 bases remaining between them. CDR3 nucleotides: TGTGCCTGGAGTGTAACGGTCGACGAGCAGTACTTC. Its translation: CAWSVTVDEQYF.

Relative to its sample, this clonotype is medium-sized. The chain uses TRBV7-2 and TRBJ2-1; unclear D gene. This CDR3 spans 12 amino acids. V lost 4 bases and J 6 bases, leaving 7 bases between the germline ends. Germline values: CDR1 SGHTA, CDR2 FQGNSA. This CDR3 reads CASSSSFNEQFF. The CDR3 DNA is TGTGCCAGCAGCTCGTCGTTCAATGAGCAGTTCTTC.

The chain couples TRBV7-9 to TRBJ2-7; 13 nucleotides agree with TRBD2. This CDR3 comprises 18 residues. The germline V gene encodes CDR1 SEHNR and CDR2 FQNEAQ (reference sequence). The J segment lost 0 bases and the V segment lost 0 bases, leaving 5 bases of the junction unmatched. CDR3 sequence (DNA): TGTGCCAGCAGCTTAGCGACTAGCGGGAGGAGCAGCTCCTACGAGCAGTACTTC. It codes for CASSLATSGRSSSYEQYF. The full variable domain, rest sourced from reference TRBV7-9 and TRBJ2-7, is DTGVSQNPRHKITKRGQNVTFRCDPISEHNRLYWYRQTLGQGPEFLTYFQNEAQLEKSRLLSDRFSAERPKGSFSTLEIQRTEQGDSAMYLCASSLATSGRSSSYEQYFGPGTRLTVT.

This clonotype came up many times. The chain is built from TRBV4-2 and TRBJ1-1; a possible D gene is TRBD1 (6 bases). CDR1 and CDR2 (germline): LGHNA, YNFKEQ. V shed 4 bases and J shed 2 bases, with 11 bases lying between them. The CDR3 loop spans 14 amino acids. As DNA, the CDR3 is TGTGCCAGCAGCCTAAGACAGGAAAACACTGAAGCTTTCTTT. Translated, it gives CASSLRQENTEAFF.